The 30 T cell receptor beta chains presented below share a single source sample, sequenced in a study of T cell responses to AZD1222 COVID-19 vaccine. Clones were read by immunoSEQ multiplex PCR, and TCRdb kept only the in-frame ones, dropping some. The sample yields some 49,000 clones, approximately 80% seen once. The sample in question was peripheral blood, obtained on day 0 of AZD1222 vaccination. These receptors were obtained from an adult in good health.

This chain uses TRBV6-5 with TRBJ2-3; D gene unclear. Germline-derived CDR1 and CDR2 are MNHEY and SVGAGI. CDR3 length equals 14 residues. Trimming took 3 bases from V and 2 from J, leaving 9 bases between them. Written as DNA, the CDR3 is TGTGCCAGCAGTTATCAGCTATCCACAGATACGCAGTATTTT. This translates into CASSYQLSTDTQYF.

This clone showed up just once. The chain couples TRBV5-4 to TRBJ1-2, with TRBD1 matching 7 bases. The CDR3 length is 15 residues. The ends lost 4 bases at V and 4 bases at J; junction bases unmatched: 10. The germline gives CDR1 SGHNT, CDR2 YYREEE (reference sequence). As DNA, the CDR3 is TGTGCCAGCAGCACAAAACCGGGACAGATCTATGGCTACACCTTC. It translates to CASSTKPGQIYGYTF.

This clone has a single count. The rearrangement links TRBV3-1 (or the pseudogene TRBV3-2) to TRBJ1-1; the D gene is possibly TRBD1 (6 bases). CDR1 is LGHDT, CDR2 YNNKEL, per germline (reference sequence). The V end was cut by 3 bases, the J end by 0 bases, with 14 bases between. The CDR3 has 16 amino acids. The CDR3 region is CASSHPSGGLNTEAFF. The DNA of the CDR3 is TGTGCCAGCAGCCATCCCTCCGGGGGCTTGAACACTGAAGCTTTCTTT.

This chain uses TRBV3-1 (or the pseudogene TRBV3-2) with TRBJ1-5; TRBD1 might be the D (5 bases). V gave up 4 bases and J gave up 8 bases, with 9 bases separating them. Looked up from germline, CDR1 is LGHDT and CDR2 is YNNKEL (reference sequence). The CDR3 spans 12 residues. The CDR3 is CASSLQGEPQHF. In DNA, the CDR3 is TGTGCCAGCAGCCTCCAGGGAGAGCCCCAGCATTTT.

The count of this clone is one. The chain uses TRBV7-8 and TRBJ1-5; D is unclear. The germline V and J ends were trimmed by 4 bases and 0 bases, with 13 bases remaining between them. The CDR3 loop spans 16 amino acids. Germline values: CDR1 SGHVS, CDR2 FQNEAQ. The DNA for the CDR3 is TGTGCCAGCAGCTCCGGGCCAGGTTTTAGCAATCAGCCCCAGCATTTT. Translating it yields CASSSGPGFSNQPQHF.

The CDR3 DNA is TGTGCCAGCAGCCGCACGGGGATAGCGGGTGGCCCCGGGGAGCTGTTTTTT. It encodes CASSRTGIAGGPGELFF. This chain uses TRBV4-2 with TRBJ2-2; 7 bases are shared with TRBD2. The CDR3 is 17 amino acids. CDR1 LGHNA and CDR2 YNFKEQ come from the germline V gene. The junction had 14 bases not matched to a gene; V was cut back by 4 bases and J by 6 bases.

This sequence joins TRBV7-8 and TRBJ1-2; D possibly corresponds to TRBD1 (5 bases). Germline V gives CDR1 SGHVS, CDR2 FQNEAQ. The CDR3 contains 13 residues. V was shortened by 5 bases and J by 3 bases, with 10 bases between the two germline ends. The CDR3, as DNA: TGTGCCAGCAGCCGAGGACACGACTATGGCTACACCTTC. Amino acids: CASSRGHDYGYTF.

The V gene is TRBV5-1, the J gene TRBJ2-6, with D perhaps TRBD1 or TRBD2 (5 bases each). Trimming shortened V by 0 bases and J by 0 bases, and 7 bases separated the two germline ends. This CDR3 has 16 amino acids. The germline V gene has CDR1 SGHRS and CDR2 YFSETQ. The CDR3 region has the DNA TGCGCCAGCAGCTTGGTAGGGACCTCTGGGGCCAACGTCCTGACTTTC. Amino acids: CASSLVGTSGANVLTF.

This chain uses TRBV10-2 with TRBJ2-7; 8 bases are a match to TRBD2. Trimming at V came to 2 bases and at J to 4 bases, leaving 7 bases not matched to a gene. CDR1 is WSHSY, CDR2 SAAADI, per germline. This CDR3 comprises 15 residues. CDR3 amino acids: CASSERSGGPYEQYF. DNA for the CDR3: TGCGCCAGCAGTGAGAGGTCGGGAGGGCCGTACGAGCAGTACTTC.

This chain links TRBV10-2 with TRBJ2-7; 9 positions match TRBD2. The CDR3 is 14 amino acids. In germline, CDR1 is WSHSY, CDR2 SAAADI. Losses at the gene ends were 5 bases for V and 3 bases for J; bases not matched to a gene: 5. The CDR3 sequence: CASSPTSGFYEQYF. CDR3 bases: TGCGCCAGCAGTCCGACTAGCGGATTCTACGAGCAGTACTTC.

The J gene is TRBJ2-7, the V gene TRBV28; 11 positions match TRBD2. Unmatched junction bases numbered 8, after V lost 4 bases and J lost 9 bases. The germline CDR1 and CDR2 sequences are MDHEN and SYDVKM. This CDR3 region has 14 residues. CDR3 residues: CASSSHSGGAGQYV. CDR3 nucleotide sequence: TGTGCCAGCAGTTCCCATAGCGGGGGGGCGGGGCAGTACGTC.

The rearrangement uses TRBV15 and TRBJ1-3; D unclear. The CDR3 runs to 13 residues. Germline-derived CDR1 and CDR2 are LNHNV and YYDKDF (reference sequence). Between the trimmed V and J ends, which lost 0 bases and 2 bases, there was a span of 2 bases. CDR3 nucleotide sequence: TGTGCCACCAGCAGAGAGGCTGGAAACACCATATATTTT. Protein product: CATSREAGNTIYF.

The chain recombines TRBV7-6 with TRBJ2-6; D unresolved. This CDR3 has 15 residues. V dropped 1 base and J dropped 0 bases, with 4 bases sitting between them. The germline V gene has CDR1 SGHVS and CDR2 FNYEAQ. The CDR3 nucleotides read TGTGCCAGCAGCTTAGACAACTCTGGGGCCAACGTCCTGACTTTC. Translation gives CASSLDNSGANVLTF.

This clone has a handful of counts. V and J are TRBV6-4 and TRBJ2-2; D tentatively fits TRBD1 or TRBD2 (5 bases each). The CDR3 has 14 residues. Germline V gene sequence: CDR1 MRHNA, CDR2 SNTAGT. The V gene lost 2 bases and the J gene lost 3 bases, with 7 bases spanning the gap. The CDR3 sequence is CASSDRGDTGELFF. In nucleotides, the CDR3 is TGTGCCAGCAGTGACAGAGGGGACACCGGGGAGCTGTTTTTT.

The J gene is TRBJ1-5, the V gene TRBV3-1 (or the pseudogene TRBV3-2); 9 positions agree with TRBD1. The trim removed 2 bases at V and 4 bases at J, leaving 3 bases unmatched. The CDR3 loop spans 15 amino acids. Looked up from germline, CDR1 is LGHDT and CDR2 is YNNKEL (reference sequence). The CDR3 bases are TGTGCCAGCAGCCAAACAGGGGGCCCAAATCAGCCCCAGCATTTT. Amino acid sequence: CASSQTGGPNQPQHF.

The rearrangement links TRBV7-2 to TRBJ2-3, with 7 bases identical to TRBD2. The CDR3 length is 13 residues. V was pared by 8 bases and J by 2 bases, with 4 bases of the junction left unmatched. Germline V CDR1 and CDR2: SGHTA, FQGNSA. The DNA for the CDR3 is TGTGCCAGCGGGAGCGGGAACACAGATACGCAGTATTTT. This gives the protein CASGSGNTDTQYF.

The count of this clone is one. The chain uses TRBV7-6 and TRBJ2-7; 8 bases match TRBD2. With V trimmed by 5 bases and J by 7 bases, 13 bases remained unmatched. The CDR3 runs 15 residues. Germline CDR1 is SGHVS and CDR2 is FNYEAQ. In DNA, the CDR3 is TGTGCCAGCAGCCTCCTTGGGCGGGGGGCTCAAGAGCAGTACGTC. Translated: CASSLLGRGAQEQYV.

The rearrangement links TRBV7-9 to TRBJ2-7; D not certain. Trimming stripped 0 bases from V and 2 bases from J, with 14 bases between. CDR3 length equals 16 residues. CDR1 and CDR2 from the germline V gene are SEHNR and FQNEAQ (reference sequence). CDR3 loop: CASSLATTENPYEQYF. The CDR3 nucleotides read TGTGCCAGCAGCTTAGCGACCACAGAGAACCCCTACGAGCAGTACTTC.

The rearrangement joins TRBV29-1 to TRBJ2-3; 7 positions agree with TRBD1. V trimming: 7 bases; J trimming: 4 bases; junction bases outside the gene matches: 5. Germline-derived CDR1 and CDR2 are SQVTM and ANQGSEA. The CDR3 is 12 residues long. The CDR3 loop is CSAPDRADTQYF. Written as DNA, the CDR3 is TGCAGCGCTCCCGACAGGGCAGATACGCAGTATTTT.

The J gene is TRBJ2-1, the V gene TRBV5-1, with TRBD1 matching over 10 bases. V was pared by 2 bases and J by 7 bases, with 15 bases of the junction left unmatched. CDR3 length equals 18 residues. Per germline, CDR1 SGHRS and CDR2 YFSETQ. The CDR3 reads CASSLLNLGTGDRNEQFF. The CDR3 coding sequence is TGCGCCAGCAGCTTATTGAATTTAGGGACAGGGGATCGTAATGAGCAGTTCTTC. The full variable domain, its missing parts supplied by reference TRBV5-1 and TRBJ2-1, is KAGVTQTPRYLIKTRGQQVTLSCSPISGHRSVSWYQQTPGQGLQFLFEYFSETQRNKGNFPGRFSGRQFSNSRSEMNVSTLELGDSALYLCASSLLNLGTGDRNEQFFGPGTRLTVL.

This chain uses TRBV27 with TRBJ2-5; D is undetermined. Germline CDR1 reads MNHEY; CDR2 reads SMNVEV (reference sequence). The CDR3 contains 13 residues. V was trimmed by 0 bases and J by 0 bases, leaving 2 bases between them. In DNA form, the CDR3 reads TGTGCCAGCAGTTTATCGTACCAAGAGACCCAGTACTTC. It specifies CASSLSYQETQYF.

The CDR3 sequence: CASAGLSAEQYF. The CDR3 DNA reads as TGTGCCAGCGCTGGGCTGTCCGCCGAGCAGTACTTC. The chain uses TRBV7-8 and TRBJ2-7; D is ambiguous. V lost 8 bases and J 6 bases, leaving 14 bases between the germline ends. The CDR3 runs 12 residues. Germline loops: CDR1 SGHVS, CDR2 FQNEAQ.

This chain joins TRBV3-1 (or the pseudogene TRBV3-2) and TRBJ2-2; D gene unclear. CDR1 and CDR2 (germline): LGHDT, YNNKEL (reference sequence). The V end was cut by 1 base, the J end by 2 bases, with 2 bases between. This CDR3 is 13 amino acids long. CDR3 bases: TGTGCCAGCAGCCAAGGAAACACCGGGGAGCTGTTTTTT. This sequence encodes CASSQGNTGELFF.

The chain has TRBV7-9 and TRBJ1-2; 8 bases match TRBD1. Trimming cost V 3 bases and J 8 bases; bases outside gene matches: 5. Germline loops: CDR1 SEHNR, CDR2 FQNEAQ (reference sequence). The CDR3 consists of 13 residues. The CDR3 reads CASSFNDRGGYTF. As DNA, the CDR3 is TGTGCCAGCAGCTTTAACGACAGGGGCGGCTACACCTTC. Variable domain in full (rest from reference TRBV7-9 and TRBJ1-2): DTGVSQNPRHKITKRGQNVTFRCDPISEHNRLYWYRQTLGQGPEFLTYFQNEAQLEKSRLLSDRFSAERPKGSFSTLEIQRTEQGDSAMYLCASSFNDRGGYTFGSGTRLTVV.

The chain employs TRBV12-3 or TRBV12-4 and TRBJ1-2, with D perhaps matching TRBD1 (5 bases). This CDR3 comprises 13 residues. Trimming took 7 bases from V and 8 from J, leaving 17 bases between them. Here the CDR3 reads CASTEGRAGGYTF. Here the CDR3 DNA reads TGTGCCAGCACGGAGGGGAGAGCTGGCGGCTACACCTTC.

This chain connects TRBV6-6 to TRBJ1-1; the D is unclear. Trimming pared 5 bases from V and 2 bases from J, leaving 6 bases between. CDR1 MNHNY and CDR2 SVGAGI come from the germline V gene (reference sequence). The CDR3 consists of 12 residues. In DNA form, the CDR3 reads TGTGCCAGCAGTCTTGATAACACTGAAGCTTTCTTT. This encodes CASSLDNTEAFF.

DNA of the CDR3: TGTGCCAGCAGCTGGGGGACTAGCGGGATTATTCGGACCGGGGAGCTGTTTTTT. The encoded protein is CASSWGTSGIIRTGELFF. V gene TRBV5-6 combines with J gene TRBJ2-2, with 13 bases lining up with TRBD2. Losses at the gene ends were 3 bases for V and 5 bases for J; bases not matched to a gene: 10. In germline, CDR1 is SGHDT, CDR2 YYEEEE. The CDR3 length is 18 residues.

V usage is TRBV5-8 and J usage is TRBJ2-5; D is possibly TRBD1 (5 bases). The ends were cut back, 4 bases at V and 7 bases at J, with 8 bases in the middle. CDR1 is SGHTS and CDR2 is YDEGEE in the germline V gene. This CDR3 comprises 11 residues. The DNA for the CDR3 is TGTGCCAGCAGCATGGGGCGGACCCAGTACTTC. Its translation is CASSMGRTQYF.

This chain joins TRBV28 and TRBJ2-5; TRBD2 agrees at 7 bases. This CDR3 comprises 15 residues. CDR1 is MDHEN and CDR2 is SYDVKM in the germline V gene. The ends lost 2 bases at V and 0 bases at J; junction bases unmatched: 3. The CDR3 sequence: CASSLVGLDQETQYF. The CDR3 region has the DNA TGTGCCAGCAGTTTAGTCGGACTAGACCAAGAGACCCAGTACTTC.

The chain employs TRBV5-1 and TRBJ2-2, with 11 bases fitting TRBD2. The length of the CDR3 is 15 residues. The V and J ends lost 5 bases and 7 bases, in that order; junction bases with no gene match: 7. Germline CDR1 and CDR2: SGHRS and YFSETQ. The CDR3 region has the DNA TGCGCCAGCAGTCTAGCGGGAGGTAAAGTCGGGGAGCTGTTTTTT. Protein: CASSLAGGKVGELFF.